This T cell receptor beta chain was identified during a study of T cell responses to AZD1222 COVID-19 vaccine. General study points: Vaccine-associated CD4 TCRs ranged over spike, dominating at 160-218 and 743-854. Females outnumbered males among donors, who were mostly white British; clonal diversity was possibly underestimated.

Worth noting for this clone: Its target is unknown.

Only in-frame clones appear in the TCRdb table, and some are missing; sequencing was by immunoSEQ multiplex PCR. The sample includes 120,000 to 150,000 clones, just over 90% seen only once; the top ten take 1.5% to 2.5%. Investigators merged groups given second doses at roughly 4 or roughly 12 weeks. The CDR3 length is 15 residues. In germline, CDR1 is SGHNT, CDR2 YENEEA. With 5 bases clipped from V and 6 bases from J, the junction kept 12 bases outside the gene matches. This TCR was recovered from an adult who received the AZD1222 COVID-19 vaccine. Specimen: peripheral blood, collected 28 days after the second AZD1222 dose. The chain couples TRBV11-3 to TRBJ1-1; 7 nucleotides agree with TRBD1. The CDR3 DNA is TGTGCCAGCAGCGAAGGTCGAGGGGGCGCCTCTGAAGCTTTCTTT. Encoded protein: CASSEGRGGASEAFF.